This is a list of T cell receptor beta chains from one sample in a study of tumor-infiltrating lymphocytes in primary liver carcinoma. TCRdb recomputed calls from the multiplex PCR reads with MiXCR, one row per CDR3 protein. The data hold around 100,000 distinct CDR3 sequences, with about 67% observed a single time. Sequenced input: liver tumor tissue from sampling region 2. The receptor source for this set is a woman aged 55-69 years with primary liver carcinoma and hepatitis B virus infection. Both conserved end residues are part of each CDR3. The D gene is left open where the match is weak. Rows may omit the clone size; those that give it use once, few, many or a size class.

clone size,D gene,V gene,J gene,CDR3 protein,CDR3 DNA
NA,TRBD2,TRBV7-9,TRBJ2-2,CASSARTTLAGTSGTNTGELFF,TGTGCCAGCAGCGCCCGCACGACCCTAGCTGGGACTAGCGGAACAAACACCGGGGAGCTGTTTTTT
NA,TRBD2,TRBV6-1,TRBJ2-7,CTGSESSGSSYEQYF,TGTACCGGCAGTGAATCTAGCGGGAGCTCCTACGAGCAGTACTTC
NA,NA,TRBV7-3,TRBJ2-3,CANSLERADTQYF,TGTGCCAACAGCTTAGAACGGGCAGATACGCAGTATTTT
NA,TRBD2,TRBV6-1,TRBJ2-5,CASGQASGIQETQYF,TGTGCCAGCGGACAGGCTAGCGGGATCCAAGAGACCCAATACTTC
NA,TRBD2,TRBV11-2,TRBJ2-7,CASSAISRLARGHKPYEQYF,TGTGCCAGCAGCGCCATTTCGCGACTAGCAAGAGGGCATAAACCCTACGAGCAGTACTTC
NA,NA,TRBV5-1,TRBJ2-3,CASSSTVRVDTQYF,TGCGCCAGCAGCTCGACAGTTAGGGTAGATACGCAGTATTTT
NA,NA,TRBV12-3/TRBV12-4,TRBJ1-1,CASSATENTEAFF,TGTGCCAGCAGCGCGACAGAGAATACTGAAGCTTTCTTT
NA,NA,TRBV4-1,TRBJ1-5,CAGSQDSGVYQPQHF,TGCGCCGGCAGCCAAGATTCTGGGGTATATCAGCCCCAGCATTTT
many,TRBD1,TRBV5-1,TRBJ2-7,CASSWGQGGGEQYF,TGCGCCAGCAGCTGGGGACAGGGAGGTGGCGAGCAGTACTTC
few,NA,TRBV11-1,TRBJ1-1,CASSPDSTEAFF,TGTGCCAGCAGCCCGGACTCCACTGAAGCTTTCTTT
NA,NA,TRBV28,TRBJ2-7,CAIQNWSYEQYF,TGTGCCATACAGAACTGGAGCTATGAGCAGTACTTC